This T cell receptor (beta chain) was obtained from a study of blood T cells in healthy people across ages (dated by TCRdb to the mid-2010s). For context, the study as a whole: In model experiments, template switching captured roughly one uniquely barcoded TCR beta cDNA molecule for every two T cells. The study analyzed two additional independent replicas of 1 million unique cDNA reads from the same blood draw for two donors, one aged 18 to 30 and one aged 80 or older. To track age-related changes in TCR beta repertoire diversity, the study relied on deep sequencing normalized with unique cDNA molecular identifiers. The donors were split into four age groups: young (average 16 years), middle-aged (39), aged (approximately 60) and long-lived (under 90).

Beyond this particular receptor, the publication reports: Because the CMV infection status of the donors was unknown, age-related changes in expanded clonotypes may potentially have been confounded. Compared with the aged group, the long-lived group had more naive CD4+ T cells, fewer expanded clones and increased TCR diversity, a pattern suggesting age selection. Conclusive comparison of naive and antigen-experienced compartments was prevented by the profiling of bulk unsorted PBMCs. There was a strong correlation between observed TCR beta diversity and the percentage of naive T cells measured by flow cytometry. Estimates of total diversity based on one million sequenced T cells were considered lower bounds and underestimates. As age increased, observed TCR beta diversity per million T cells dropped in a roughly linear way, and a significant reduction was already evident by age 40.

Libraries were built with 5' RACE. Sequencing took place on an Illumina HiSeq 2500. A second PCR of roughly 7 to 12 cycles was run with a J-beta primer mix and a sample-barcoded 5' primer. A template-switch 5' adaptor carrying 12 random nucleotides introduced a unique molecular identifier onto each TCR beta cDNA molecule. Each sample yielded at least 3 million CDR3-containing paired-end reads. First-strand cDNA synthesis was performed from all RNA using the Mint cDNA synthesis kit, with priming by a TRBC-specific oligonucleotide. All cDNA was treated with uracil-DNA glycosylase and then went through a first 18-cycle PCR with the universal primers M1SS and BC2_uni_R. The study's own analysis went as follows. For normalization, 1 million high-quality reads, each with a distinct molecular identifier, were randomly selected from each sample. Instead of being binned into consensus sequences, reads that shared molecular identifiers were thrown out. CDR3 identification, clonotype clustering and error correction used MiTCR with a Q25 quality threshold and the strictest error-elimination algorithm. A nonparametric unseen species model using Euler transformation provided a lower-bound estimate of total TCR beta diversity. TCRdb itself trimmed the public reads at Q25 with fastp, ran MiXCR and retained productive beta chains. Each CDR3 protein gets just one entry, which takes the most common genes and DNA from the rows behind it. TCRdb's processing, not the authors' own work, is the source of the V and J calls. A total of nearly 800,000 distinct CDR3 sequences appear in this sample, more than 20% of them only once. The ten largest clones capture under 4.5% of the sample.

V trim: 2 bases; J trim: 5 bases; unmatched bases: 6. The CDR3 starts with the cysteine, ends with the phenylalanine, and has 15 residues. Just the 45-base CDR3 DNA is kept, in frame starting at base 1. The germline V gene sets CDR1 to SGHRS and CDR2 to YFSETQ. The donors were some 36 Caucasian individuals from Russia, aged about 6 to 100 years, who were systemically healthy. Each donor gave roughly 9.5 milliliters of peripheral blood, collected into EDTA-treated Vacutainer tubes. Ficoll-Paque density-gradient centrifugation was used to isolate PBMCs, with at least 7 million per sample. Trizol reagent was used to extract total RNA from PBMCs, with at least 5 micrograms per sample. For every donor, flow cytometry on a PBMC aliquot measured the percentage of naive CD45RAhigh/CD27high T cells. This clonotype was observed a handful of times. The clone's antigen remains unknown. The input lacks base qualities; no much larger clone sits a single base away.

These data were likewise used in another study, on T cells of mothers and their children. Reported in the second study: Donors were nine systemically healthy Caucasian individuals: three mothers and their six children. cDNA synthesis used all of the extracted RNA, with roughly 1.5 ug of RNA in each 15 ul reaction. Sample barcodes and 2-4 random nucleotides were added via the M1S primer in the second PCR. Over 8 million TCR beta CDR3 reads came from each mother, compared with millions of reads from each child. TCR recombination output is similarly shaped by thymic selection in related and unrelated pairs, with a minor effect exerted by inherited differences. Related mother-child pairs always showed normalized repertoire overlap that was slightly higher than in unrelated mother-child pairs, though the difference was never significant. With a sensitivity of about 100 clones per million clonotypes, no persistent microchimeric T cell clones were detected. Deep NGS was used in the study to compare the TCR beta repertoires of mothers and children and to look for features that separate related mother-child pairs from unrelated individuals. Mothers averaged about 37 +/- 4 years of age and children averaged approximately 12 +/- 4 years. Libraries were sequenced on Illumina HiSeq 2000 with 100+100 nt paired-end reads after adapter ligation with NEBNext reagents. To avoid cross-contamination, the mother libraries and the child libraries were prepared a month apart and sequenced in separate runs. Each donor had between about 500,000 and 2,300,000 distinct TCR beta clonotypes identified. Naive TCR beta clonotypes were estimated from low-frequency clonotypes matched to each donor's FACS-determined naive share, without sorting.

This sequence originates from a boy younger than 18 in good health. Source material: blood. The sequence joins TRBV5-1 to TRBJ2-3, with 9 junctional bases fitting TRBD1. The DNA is TGCGCCAGCAGCTTCGACAGGGGGACAATAGATACGCAGTATTTT. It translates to CASSFDRGTIDTQYF.